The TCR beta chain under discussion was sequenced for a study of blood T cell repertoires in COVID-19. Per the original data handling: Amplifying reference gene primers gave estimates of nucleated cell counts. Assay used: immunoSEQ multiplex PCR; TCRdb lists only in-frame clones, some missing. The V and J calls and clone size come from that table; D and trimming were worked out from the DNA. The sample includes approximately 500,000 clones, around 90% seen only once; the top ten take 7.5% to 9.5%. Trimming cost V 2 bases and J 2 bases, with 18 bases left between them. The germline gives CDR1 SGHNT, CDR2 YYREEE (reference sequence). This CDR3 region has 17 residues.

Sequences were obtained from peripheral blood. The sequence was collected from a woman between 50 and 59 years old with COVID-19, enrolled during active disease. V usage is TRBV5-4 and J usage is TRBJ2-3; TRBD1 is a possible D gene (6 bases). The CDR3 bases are TGTGCCAGCAGCTTACGGGCCCAGGGGCTCTTCACAGATACGCAGTATTTT. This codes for CASSLRAQGLFTDTQYF.